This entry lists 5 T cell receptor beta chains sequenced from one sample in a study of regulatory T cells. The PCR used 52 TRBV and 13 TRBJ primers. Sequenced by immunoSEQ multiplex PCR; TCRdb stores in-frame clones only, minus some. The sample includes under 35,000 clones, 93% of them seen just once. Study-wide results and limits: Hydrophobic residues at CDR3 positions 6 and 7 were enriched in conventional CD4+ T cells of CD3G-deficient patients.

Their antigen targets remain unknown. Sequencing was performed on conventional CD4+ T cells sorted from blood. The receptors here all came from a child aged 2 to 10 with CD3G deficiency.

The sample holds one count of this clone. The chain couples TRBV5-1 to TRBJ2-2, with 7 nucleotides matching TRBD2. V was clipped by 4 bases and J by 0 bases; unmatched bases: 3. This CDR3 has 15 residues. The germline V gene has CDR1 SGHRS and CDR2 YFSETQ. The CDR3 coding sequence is TGCGCCAGCAGCCCCGGGGGGACGAACACCGGGGAGCTGTTTTTT. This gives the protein CASSPGGTNTGELFF.

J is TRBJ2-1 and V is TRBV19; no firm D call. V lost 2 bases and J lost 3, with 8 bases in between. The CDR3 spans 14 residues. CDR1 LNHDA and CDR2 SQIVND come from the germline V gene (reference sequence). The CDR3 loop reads CASSIWGGYNEQFF. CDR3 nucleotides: TGTGCCAGTAGTATATGGGGTGGCTACAATGAGCAGTTCTTC.

CDR3 DNA sequence: TGTGCCAGCAGTGCGAGGGGGGCAACTAATGAAAAACTGTTTTTT. Translating gives CASSARGATNEKLFF. V gene TRBV6-1 combines with J gene TRBJ1-4, with D possibly being TRBD1 (6 bases). Germline V gives CDR1 MNHNS, CDR2 SASEGT. V was clipped by 4 bases and J by 0 bases, with 9 bases between them. The CDR3 sequence is 15 residues long.

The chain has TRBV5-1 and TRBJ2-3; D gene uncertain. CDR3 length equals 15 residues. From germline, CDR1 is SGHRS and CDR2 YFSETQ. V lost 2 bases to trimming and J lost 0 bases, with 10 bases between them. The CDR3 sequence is CASSFQGSSTDTQYF. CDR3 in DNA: TGCGCCAGCAGCTTTCAAGGCTCTAGCACAGATACGCAGTATTTT. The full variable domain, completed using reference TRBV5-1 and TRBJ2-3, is KAGVTQTPRYLIKTRGQQVTLSCSPISGHRSVSWYQQTPGQGLQFLFEYFSETQRNKGNFPGRFSGRQFSNSRSEMNVSTLELGDSALYLCASSFQGSSTDTQYFGPGTRLTVL.

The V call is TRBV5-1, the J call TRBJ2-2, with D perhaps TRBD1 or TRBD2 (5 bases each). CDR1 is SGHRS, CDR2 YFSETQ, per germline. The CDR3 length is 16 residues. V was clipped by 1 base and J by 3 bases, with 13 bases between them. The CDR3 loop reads CASSLLGVMDTGELFF. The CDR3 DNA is TGCGCCAGCAGCTTGCTGGGGGTAATGGACACCGGGGAGCTGTTTTTT.